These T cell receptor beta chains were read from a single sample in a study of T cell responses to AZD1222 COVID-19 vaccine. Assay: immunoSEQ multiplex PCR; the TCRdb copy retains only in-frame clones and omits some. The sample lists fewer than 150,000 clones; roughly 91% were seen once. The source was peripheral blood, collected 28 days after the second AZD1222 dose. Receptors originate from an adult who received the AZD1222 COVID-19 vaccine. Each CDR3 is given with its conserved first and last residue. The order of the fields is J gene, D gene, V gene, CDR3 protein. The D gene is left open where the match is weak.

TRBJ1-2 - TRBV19 CASSIFDRTYTF
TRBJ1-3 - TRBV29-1 CSVEFSNSGNTIYF
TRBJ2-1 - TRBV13 CASSFEGLSGNNEQFF
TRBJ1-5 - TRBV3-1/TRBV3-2 CATGTNTNQPQHF
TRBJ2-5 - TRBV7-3 CASSFFGGLEETQYF
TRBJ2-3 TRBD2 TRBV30 CASQAGGATDTQYF
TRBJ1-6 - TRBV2 CASGGFANSPLHF
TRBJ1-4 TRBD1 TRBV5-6 CASSLDRGTVLEKLFF
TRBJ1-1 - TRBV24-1 CATSDFPGFLNTEAFF
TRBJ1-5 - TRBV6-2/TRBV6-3 CASSYFYGTDQPQHF
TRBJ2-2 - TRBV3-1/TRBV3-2 CASSQEGYSGAGELFF
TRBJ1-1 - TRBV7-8 CASSYDRRAFF
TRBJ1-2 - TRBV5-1 CASSWSGSSNYGYTF
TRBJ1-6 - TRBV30 CAWDRRNSPLHF
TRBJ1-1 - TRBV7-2 CASSLPSRGLMNTEAFF
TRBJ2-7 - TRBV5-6 CASRFQGGSHEQYF
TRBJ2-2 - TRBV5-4 CAVKLRNTGELFF
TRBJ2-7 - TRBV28 CASSRYSGYEQYF
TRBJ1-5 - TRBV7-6 CASSLGTGTSNQPQHF
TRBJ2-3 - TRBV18 CASSPGVGGTDTQYF
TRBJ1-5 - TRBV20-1 CSASRGSSNQPQHF
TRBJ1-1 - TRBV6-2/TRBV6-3 CASSPKGRGKVDTEAFF
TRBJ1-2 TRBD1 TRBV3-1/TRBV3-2 CASSPWDRKNYGYTF
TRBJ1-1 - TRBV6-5 CASSSQGTEAFF
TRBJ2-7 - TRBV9 CASSVAEGEQYF
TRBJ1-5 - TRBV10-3 CAIRDHLNNQPQHF
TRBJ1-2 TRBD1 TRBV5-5 CASSAGGTGGYGYTF